Given below is one T cell receptor beta chain in context. Germline values: CDR1 SGHVS, CDR2 FNYEAQ. This CDR3 region has 13 residues. The trim removed 5 bases at V and 4 bases at J, leaving 3 bases unmatched. The record originates from a study of blood T cell repertoires in COVID-19. In the study overall: Donors in the United States, Italy and Spain gave samples during acute or convalescent COVID-19. T cells, B-cell-depleted T cells, or PBMCs supplied cDNA or gDNA.

Per the study methods: Amplifying reference gene primers gave estimates of nucleated cell counts. This table comes from immunoSEQ multiplex PCR, and its TCRdb copy is limited to in-frame clones, with some not included. That table supplies the V and J calls and clone size; D and trimming were determined from the DNA. The sample carries about 160,000 clones, roughly 84% recorded once. What was sequenced was peripheral blood. The TCR originated in a man in his late teens or twenties with active or convalescent COVID-19. V and J are TRBV7-6 and TRBJ1-2; TRBD1 aligns across 8 bases. The CDR3 DNA is TGTGCCAGCAGCCCAGGACAGGGCTATGGCTACACCTTC. Its translation: CASSPGQGYGYTF. The full variable domain, completed using reference TRBV7-6 and TRBJ1-2, is GAGVSQSPRYKVTKRGQDVALRCDPISGHVSLYWYRQALGQGPEFLTYFNYEAQQDKSGLPNDRFSAERPEGSISTLTIQRTEQRDSAMYRCASSPGQGYGYTFGSGTRLTVV.